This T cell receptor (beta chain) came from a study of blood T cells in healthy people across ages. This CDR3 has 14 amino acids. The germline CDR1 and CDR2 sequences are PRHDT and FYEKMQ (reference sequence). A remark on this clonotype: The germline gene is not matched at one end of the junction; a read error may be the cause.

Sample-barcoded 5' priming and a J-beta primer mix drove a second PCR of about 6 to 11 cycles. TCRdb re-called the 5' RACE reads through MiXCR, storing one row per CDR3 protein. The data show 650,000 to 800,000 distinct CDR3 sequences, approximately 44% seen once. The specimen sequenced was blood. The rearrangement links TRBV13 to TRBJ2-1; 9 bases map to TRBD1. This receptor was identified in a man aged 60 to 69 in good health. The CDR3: CASSERTGANGQFF. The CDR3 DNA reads TGTGCCAGCAGCGAACGGACAGGGGCTAATGGGCAGTTCTTC.